The TCR beta chain under discussion was sequenced for a study of response to subunit inactivated influenza vaccine. MiXCR was run by TCRdb on the RT-PCR reads, yielding one entry per CDR3 protein. The sample contains over 650,000 distinct CDR3 sequences, 18% of which appear only once. Per germline, CDR1 SGHTA and CDR2 FQGNSA. This CDR3 has 17 amino acids. The J segment lost 4 bases and the V segment lost 4 bases, leaving 8 bases of the junction unmatched. General study results and limits: Each seasonal influenza vaccination recruits few new T cells, the authors suggested.

This clonotype was detected once. What it binds is not known. The material was PBMCs from blood, obtained roughly 5 days after vaccination. The source is a man in his fifties who received an inactivated influenza vaccine. This chain links TRBV7-2 with TRBJ2-1; 12 bases align to TRBD2. CDR3: CASSSLGGLAGYNEQFF. The DNA for the CDR3 is TGTGCCAGCAGCTCCCTGGGGGGACTAGCGGGTTACAATGAGCAGTTCTTC.